The sequence of this T cell receptor beta chain was determined in a study of cytomegalovirus exposure and HLA in healthy donors. For the study at large: A data release that came early held approximately 85 million unique TCRs from HLA-typed donors.

In the case of this clone: No antigen is known for it.

Study observations and caveats: Rare TCR sequences predominated, though certain public TCRs were found in many donors.

PCR used 60 Vbeta primers and 13 Jbeta primers. TCRdb's copy holds only in-frame clones and misses some; the assay was immunoSEQ multiplex PCR. The sample has hundreds of thousands of clones; around three quarters are singletons. Each donor's status was that of a healthy bone marrow donor. The source material was PBMCs. The sequence was obtained from a man aged 35-49 years in good health and CMV-seronegative.

DNA for the CDR3: TGTGCCAGCAGCCCCCCTATCAGCGGGGGATACAATGAGCAGTTCTTC. It translates to CASSPPISGGYNEQFF. The V gene is TRBV7-9, the J gene TRBJ2-1; TRBD2 matches 8 bases. V was clipped by 5 bases and J by 4 bases; unmatched bases: 10. Germline-derived CDR1 and CDR2 are SEHNR and FQNEAQ (reference sequence). The CDR3 sequence is 16 residues long.